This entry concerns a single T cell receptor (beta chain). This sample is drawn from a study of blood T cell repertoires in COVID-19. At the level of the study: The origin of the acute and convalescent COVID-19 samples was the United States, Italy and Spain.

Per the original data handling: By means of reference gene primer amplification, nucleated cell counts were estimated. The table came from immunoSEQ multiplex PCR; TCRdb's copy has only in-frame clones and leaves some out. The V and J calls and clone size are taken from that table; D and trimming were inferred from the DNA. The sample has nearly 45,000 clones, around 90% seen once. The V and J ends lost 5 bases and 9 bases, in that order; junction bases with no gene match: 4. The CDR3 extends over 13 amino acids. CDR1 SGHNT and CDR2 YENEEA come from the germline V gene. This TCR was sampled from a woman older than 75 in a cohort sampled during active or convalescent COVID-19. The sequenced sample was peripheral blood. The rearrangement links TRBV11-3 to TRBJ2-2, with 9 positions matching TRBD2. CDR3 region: CASSPSGVRELFF. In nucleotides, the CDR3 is TGTGCCAGCAGCCCTAGCGGGGTCCGGGAGCTGTTTTTT.